The 22 T cell receptor beta chains given below trace back to one sample, sequenced in a study of blood T cell repertoires in COVID-19. Produced via immunoSEQ multiplex PCR; TCRdb's table is partial and in-frame only. This sample has about 300,000 clones, with approximately 89% found just once. The sample consisted of PBMCs or T cells enriched from blood (not recorded which). These receptors all stem from a woman aged 50 to 65 who had been exposed to COVID-19.

The rearrangement uses TRBV28 and TRBJ2-1; 7 nucleotides match TRBD2. V was clipped by 5 bases and J by 5 bases; unmatched bases: 12. CDR1 is MDHEN, CDR2 SYDVKM, per germline. The CDR3 length is 16 residues. The CDR3 DNA sequence: TGTGCCAGCAGTCCCCACCCAGGGACTATCAACAATGAGCAGTTCTTC. Translated: CASSPHPGTINNEQFF.

The genes are TRBV19 and TRBJ2-2, with D maybe TRBD1 (6 bases). Deletions cut 2 bases from V and 4 bases from J, with 11 bases between. CDR1 is LNHDA and CDR2 is SQIVND in the germline V gene (reference sequence). CDR3 length: 15 residues. The CDR3 region has the DNA TGTGCCAGTAGTATAACAGGGACCGCCACCGGGGAGCTGTTTTTT. Amino acid sequence: CASSITGTATGELFF.

The chain combines TRBV28 with TRBJ1-3, with D hard to call. V lost 5 bases, J lost 8 bases, and 16 bases lay in between. CDR3 length: 14 residues. Germline V gene lookup returns CDR1 MDHEN and CDR2 SYDVKM. The CDR3, as DNA: TGTGCCAGCAGTCCCTCGGTCCCCGGGGACACCATATATTTT. Translated: CASSPSVPGDTIYF.

The chain links TRBV30 to TRBJ1-6; D may be TRBD1 (6 bases). The CDR3 extends over 14 amino acids. Trimming cost V 3 bases and J 14 bases, with 20 bases left between them. Germline V gene sequence: CDR1 GTSNPN, CDR2 SVGIG (reference sequence). Here the CDR3 reads CAWSPTGHSTALHF. As DNA, the CDR3 is TGTGCCTGGAGCCCAACGGGACACTCCACGGCCCTCCACTTT.

This clone was recorded once. The chain has TRBV18 and TRBJ1-1; 7 nucleotides match TRBD1. The V and J ends lost 4 bases and 3 bases, in that order; junction bases with no gene match: 8. In germline, CDR1 is KGHSH, CDR2 LQKENI. The CDR3 extends over 15 amino acids. This chain's CDR3 is CASSLTGAIDTEAFF. CDR3 coding DNA: TGTGCCAGCTCACTTACAGGGGCCATCGACACTGAAGCTTTCTTT.

The rearrangement joins TRBV5-1 to TRBJ2-1, with TRBD1 matching 8 bases. The V gene's germline CDR1 is SGHRS and CDR2 YFSETQ. V lost 0 bases and J lost 4; bases outside the gene matches: 3. The CDR3 covers 15 residues. CDR3 residues: CASSLGDRQYNEQFF. The DNA of the CDR3 is TGCGCCAGCAGCTTGGGGGACAGGCAATACAATGAGCAGTTCTTC.

The rearrangement joins TRBV7-6 to TRBJ2-2; 8 bases fit TRBD2. This CDR3 has 16 amino acids. After removal of 4 bases from V and 5 bases from J, the junction contained 9 bases not matched to a gene. Per germline, CDR1 SGHVS and CDR2 FNYEAQ. CDR3 nucleotides: TGTGCCAGCAGCTCTATGGCGGGGGGTGTTACCGGGGAGCTGTTTTTT. This codes for CASSSMAGGVTGELFF.

The chain couples TRBV18 to TRBJ1-2, with D maybe TRBD1 (6 bases). CDR1 is KGHSH and CDR2 is LQKENI in the germline V gene. The CDR3 has 15 amino acids. The ends were cut back, 1 base at V and 8 bases at J, with 17 bases in the middle. The CDR3 spells CASSPQNSLQGGYTF. As DNA, the CDR3 is TGTGCCAGCTCACCACAGAATTCTTTACAGGGCGGCTACACCTTC.

The J gene is TRBJ2-1, the V gene TRBV10-3, with 8 bases fitting TRBD2. Germline V gene lookup returns CDR1 ENHRY and CDR2 SYGVKD. J gave up 3 bases and V 7 bases, and 8 bases lay outside the gene matches. The CDR3 sequence is 15 residues long. The CDR3 sequence: CAITNSGGIYNEQFF. The CDR3 DNA sequence: TGTGCCATCACCAACAGCGGGGGAATCTACAATGAGCAGTTCTTC.

This clone was found a few times. The chain uses TRBV28 and TRBJ2-7, with D tentatively TRBD2 (7 bases). CDR1 and CDR2 (germline): MDHEN, SYDVKM. The V gene lost 6 bases and the J gene lost 0 bases, with 21 bases spanning the gap. The CDR3 has 17 residues. The CDR3 DNA is TGTGCCAGCAGGACCGGGGGGCTTTCGAGCAGCTCCTACGAGCAGTACTTC. Residues: CASRTGGLSSSSYEQYF.

The chain is built from TRBV27 and TRBJ2-2; D remains ambiguous. V was cut by 4 bases and J by 4 bases, with 10 bases left in between. There are 14 residues in the CDR3. The germline V gene has CDR1 MNHEY and CDR2 SMNVEV (reference sequence). Here the CDR3 reads CASSSSTGTGELFF. The CDR3 DNA reads TGTGCCAGCAGTTCATCTACGGGCACCGGGGAGCTGTTTTTT.

The chain employs TRBV27 and TRBJ1-2; perhaps TRBD1 as D (5 bases). Germline CDR1 MNHEY, CDR2 SMNVEV (reference sequence). The CDR3 runs to 13 residues. Trimming pared 2 bases from V and 4 bases from J, leaving 8 bases between. CDR3 sequence: CASSLGAGYGYTF. DNA for the CDR3: TGTGCCAGCAGTTTAGGGGCCGGCTATGGCTACACCTTC.

V gene TRBV28 combines with J gene TRBJ1-5, with 8 bases identical to TRBD1. The germline CDR1 and CDR2 sequences are MDHEN and SYDVKM. The junction had 4 bases not matched to a gene; V was cut back by 6 bases and J by 6 bases. The CDR3 length is 13 residues. In DNA form, the CDR3 reads TGTGCCAGCAGCCCGACAGGGGCTCAGCCCCAGCATTTT. Protein product: CASSPTGAQPQHF.

The rearrangement uses TRBV29-1 and TRBJ2-1, with TRBD2 matching 8 bases. Losses at the gene ends were 7 bases for V and 8 bases for J; bases not matched to a gene: 13. Germline V gene lookup returns CDR1 SQVTM and CDR2 ANQGSEA. This CDR3 has 14 residues. CDR3 sequence: CSGGTSILGDEQFF. DNA of the CDR3: TGCAGCGGGGGGACTAGTATTCTTGGGGATGAGCAGTTCTTC.

The chain carries TRBV6-2 or TRBV6-3 and TRBJ2-1; 7 bases are a match to TRBD2. V trimming: 0 bases; J trimming: 0 bases; junction bases outside the gene matches: 8. Germline V gene lookup returns CDR1 MNHEY and CDR2 SVGEGT. CDR3 length: 18 amino acids. The CDR3 nucleotides are TGTGCCAGCAGTTACTCGGTTTTCGGCGGGAGCTCCTACAATGAGCAGTTCTTC. Protein: CASSYSVFGGSSYNEQFF.

The chain links TRBV5-4 to TRBJ1-1; 9 positions match TRBD1. The V gene's germline CDR1 is SGHNT and CDR2 YYREEE (reference sequence). The CDR3 loop spans 16 amino acids. V was clipped by 3 bases and J by 4 bases; unmatched bases: 10. CDR3 loop: CASSSAKGQGVTEAFF. As DNA, the CDR3 is TGTGCCAGCAGCTCAGCGAAGGGACAGGGTGTCACTGAAGCTTTCTTT.

This chain uses TRBV27 with TRBJ1-5; 8 nucleotides agree with TRBD1. The trim removed 4 bases at V and 7 bases at J, leaving 6 bases unmatched. The length of the CDR3 is 14 residues. Per the germline V gene, CDR1 is MNHEY and CDR2 is SMNVEV (reference sequence). The CDR3 sequence: CASSYSGGGQPQHF. CDR3 DNA: TGTGCCAGCAGTTACTCAGGGGGCGGGCAGCCCCAGCATTTT.

The CDR3 nucleotides read TGCGCCAGCAGCCAAGGCGGGACAGGAAACTACGAGCAGTACTTC. Its translation is CASSQGGTGNYEQYF. V is TRBV4-1 and J is TRBJ2-7, with 8 bases fitting TRBD1. The length of the CDR3 is 15 residues. Losses at the gene ends were 1 base for V and 3 bases for J; bases not matched to a gene: 5. Germline assignment: CDR1 MGHRA and CDR2 YSYEKL.

The CDR3 nucleotides read TGTGCCAGCAGCCAAGACTTTTTGGGGGGAACCTACGAGCAGTACTTC. It is translated as CASSQDFLGGTYEQYF. This chain uses TRBV4-2 with TRBJ2-7, with TRBD2 as a possible D gene (6 bases). The CDR3 contains 16 residues. Germline loops: CDR1 LGHNA, CDR2 YNFKEQ. The V and J ends lost 0 bases and 2 bases respectively, with 14 bases between them.

J is TRBJ2-7 and V is TRBV25-1; D might be TRBD1 (5 bases). Deletions cut 4 bases from V and 4 bases from J, with 17 bases between. CDR3 length: 15 residues. Germline CDR1 is MGHDK and CDR2 is SYGVNS. The CDR3 reads CASSGRSKGWYEQYF. The CDR3 DNA sequence: TGTGCCAGCAGTGGCCGGTCGAAGGGGTGGTACGAGCAGTACTTC.

This sequence joins TRBV6-5 and TRBJ2-7; 7 nucleotides align to TRBD1. The CDR3 has 13 residues. In germline, CDR1 is MNHEY, CDR2 SVGAGI. J lost 6 bases, V lost 7 bases, and 9 bases had no gene match. Here the CDR3 reads CASTAPGTAEQYF. The CDR3 DNA is TGTGCCAGCACCGCCCCCGGGACAGCCGAGCAGTACTTC.

V gene TRBV9 combines with J gene TRBJ2-1; 11 nucleotides match TRBD2. V dropped 0 bases and J dropped 8; count of bases not matched to a gene: 7. The CDR3 consists of 16 residues. Germline assignment: CDR1 SGDLS and CDR2 YYNGEE. CDR3 sequence reads: CASSVGSGGEAYEQFF. The CDR3 nucleotides are TGTGCCAGCAGCGTAGGTAGCGGGGGGGAGGCATATGAGCAGTTCTTC.